This note documents a single T cell receptor beta chain sequence. This clonotype has just a few counts. The target of this receptor is not known. Base qualities are not recorded, but no much larger clone differs from it by a single base. These data belong to a study of blood T cells in healthy people across ages (dated by TCRdb to about 2015). At the level of the whole study: In model experiments, roughly one uniquely barcoded TCR beta cDNA molecule per two T cells was captured by template switching. Using the same blood draw, the study looked at two additional independent replicas of 1 million unique cDNA reads for two donors, one aged 18 to 30 and the other aged 80 or older. Four age groups were formed from the donors: young (average roughly 15 years), middle-aged (around 40), aged (roughly 58) and long-lived (roughly 88). To avoid experimental bias, donors of different ages were distributed randomly across sequencing lanes. Age-related changes in TCR beta repertoire diversity were measured in the study by deep sequencing normalized with unique cDNA molecular identifiers.

Donors were a few dozen systemically healthy Caucasian individuals from Russia aged roughly 6 to 90 years. Approximately 10 milliliters of peripheral blood were collected from each donor into EDTA-treated Vacutainer tubes. PBMCs were isolated by Ficoll-Paque density-gradient centrifugation, with at least 6 million obtained per sample. Trizol reagent was used to extract total RNA from the PBMCs, yielding at least 6 micrograms per sample. Naive CD45RAhigh/CD27high T cell percentages were measured by flow cytometry on a PBMC aliquot from every donor. What the work shows at the level of the full study, not this receptor alone: The CMV infection status of donors was not known, potentially confounding age-related changes in expanded clonotypes. Because profiling used bulk unsorted PBMCs, naive and antigen-experienced compartments could not be compared conclusively. Observed TCR beta diversity per million T cells fell roughly linearly with age, and a significant reduction was already apparent by age around 39. A strong correlation was found between observed TCR beta diversity and the percentage of naive T cells measured by flow cytometry. Estimates of total diversity based on one million sequenced T cells were regarded as lower bounds and as underestimates. Compared with the aged group, more naive CD4+ T cells, fewer expanded clones and increased TCR diversity were shown by the long-lived group, suggesting age selection.

CDR1 and CDR2 (LGHNA, YSLEER) derive from the germline V gene. The CDR3 measures 14 amino acids from cysteine to phenylalanine. The kept DNA is CDR3 alone, 42 bases in frame from the first base. V was cut back by 0 bases and J by 6 bases, leaving a gap of 8 bases between them. The library was produced with 5' RACE. The data were produced on an Illumina HiSeq 2500. A second PCR of roughly 7 to 11 cycles was performed with a sample-barcoded 5' primer and a J-beta primer mix. A template-switch 5' adaptor carrying 12 random nucleotides introduced a unique molecular identifier onto each TCR beta cDNA molecule. Each sample yielded at least 2.5 million CDR3-containing paired-end reads. First-strand cDNA synthesis was performed from all RNA using the Mint cDNA synthesis kit, with priming by a TRBC-specific oligonucleotide. Following uracil-DNA glycosylase treatment, a first 18-cycle PCR with universal primers M1SS and BC2_uni_R was performed on all cDNA. From the authors' description of their analysis: Each sample was normalized by randomly selecting 1 million high-quality reads, each carrying a distinct molecular identifier. Reads sharing molecular identifiers were discarded rather than binned into consensus sequences. MiTCR, set to a Q25 quality threshold and the strictest error-elimination algorithm, was used for CDR3 identification, clonotype clustering and error correction. Lower-bound total TCR beta diversity was estimated with a nonparametric unseen species model using Euler transformation. Through fastp at Q25 and MiXCR, TCRdb rebuilt clones from the public reads, retaining in-frame beta chains. For every CDR3 protein sequence, its rows merge into one entry that carries the most common genes and DNA. These V and J calls are TCRdb output, not the study's own analysis. This sample is represented by about 1,400,000 distinct CDR3 sequences; approximately 60% of them were singletons. The ten top clones hold 5.5% to 8% of the sample.

The clonotype comes from a man between 18 and 29 years old in good health. The chain joins TRBV4-3 to TRBJ2-2, with an unclear D gene assignment. Sequenced sample: blood. The CDR3 protein: CASSQDSTAGELFF. The nucleotide sequence reads as follows: TGCGCCAGCAGCCAAGATTCAACCGCCGGGGAGCTGTTTTTT.